The present entry profiles one TCR beta chain with its context. TCR beta cDNA libraries had unique molecular identifiers. Yield was some 540,000 cDNA molecules from approximately 0.91 to 9.4 million T cells. TCRdb independently ran MiXCR on the PCR reads; one entry per CDR3 protein. The table shows some 890,000 distinct CDR3 sequences, with about 57% occurring only once. The record originates from a study of post-analysis software for immune sequencing data. Sequences were obtained from blood. The source of this sequence is a girl aged 10-17 years with multiple sclerosis.

DNA for the CDR3: TGCGCCAGCAGCCAGCCACGGGACAGAGACAATGAGCAGTTCTTC. Its protein is CASSQPRDRDNEQFF. The genes are TRBV4-1 and TRBJ2-1; TRBD1 aligns across 7 bases. Germline V gene lookup returns CDR1 MGHRA and CDR2 YSYEKL. The CDR3 covers 15 residues. V trimming: 3 bases; J trimming: 5 bases; junction bases outside the gene matches: 7.